This is a list of T cell receptor beta chains from one sample in a study of beta chain features in type 1 diabetes. TCRdb's copy holds only in-frame clones and misses some; the assay was immunoSEQ multiplex PCR. The table has about 320,000 clones, less than 15% seen once. Material for sequencing was central memory CD4+ T cells from blood. The receptors shown here come from a man aged 25 to 45 in good health. Both conserved end residues are part of each CDR3. The order of the fields is CDR3 length, clone size, J gene, V gene, D gene, CDR3 DNA, CDR3 protein. The D gene is left open where the match is weak. Some rows have no size entry. The others give once, few or many, or a class for an expanded clone.

14 | NA | TRBJ2-2 | TRBV19 | TRBD1 | TGTGCCAGTACCGTACAGGGGGCCGGCGGGGAGCTGTTTTTT | CASTVQGAGGELFF
15 | NA | TRBJ2-5 | TRBV6-5 | NA | TGTGCCAGCAGGGTCACAGGGAACTCAGAGGAGACCCAGTACTTC | CASRVTGNSEETQYF
15 | few | TRBJ1-5 | TRBV6-6 | NA | TGTGCCAGCAGCCCCCGATCGAGGGGGGATCAGCCCCAGCATTTT | CASSPRSRGDQPQHF
15 | NA | TRBJ2-3 | TRBV5-1 | NA | TGCGCCTCCTCGACTGACAGACCAATCACAGATACGCAGTATTTT | CASSTDRPITDTQYF
15 | NA | TRBJ2-5 | TRBV14 | NA | TGTGCCAGCAGCCCCAGGACCGCGTACCAAGAGACCCAGTACTTC | CASSPRTAYQETQYF
14 | NA | TRBJ1-1 | TRBV2 | NA | TGTGCCAGCAGACTGACAGGCATGAACACTGAAGCTTTCTTT | CASRLTGMNTEAFF
15 | NA | TRBJ2-3 | TRBV9 | TRBD1 | TGTGCCAGCAGCGGCCGGGACAGCAACCCAGATACGCAGTATTTT | CASSGRDSNPDTQYF
15 | NA | TRBJ1-5 | TRBV6-5 | TRBD1 | TGTGCCAGCAGCCCACACGGACAGGGGCATCAGCCCCAGCATTTT | CASSPHGQGHQPQHF
16 | NA | TRBJ1-3 | TRBV9 | TRBD1 | TGTGCCAGCAGCGCTTCAGACAGGGGCTCTGGAAACACCATATATTTT | CASSASDRGSGNTIYF
15 | few | TRBJ2-1 | TRBV10-3 | TRBD1 | TGTGCCATCAGTGAGAGGACAGGAGACTACAATGAGCAGTTCTTC | CAISERTGDYNEQFF
13 | NA | TRBJ1-1 | TRBV29-1 | TRBD1 | TGCAGCGTGGGACAGGGAACTGGAACTGAAGCTTTCTTT | CSVGQGTGTEAFF
15 | few | TRBJ1-1 | TRBV6-5 | NA | TGTGCCAGCAGTTACGGAACGGCCATGAACACTGAAGCTTTCTTT | CASSYGTAMNTEAFF
16 | many | TRBJ2-4 | TRBV2 | TRBD2 | TGTGCCAGCAGTGAAGTGCTAGCGGGAGTACGGGACATTCAGTACTTC | CASSEVLAGVRDIQYF
10 | few | TRBJ1-2 | TRBV20-1 | NA | TGCAGTGCTAGCTTTAATGGCTACACCTTC | CSASFNGYTF
14 | NA | TRBJ2-1 | TRBV11-2 | NA | TGTGCCAGCAGCTGGGTGGGGACTTACAATGAGCAGTTCTTC | CASSWVGTYNEQFF
17 | once | TRBJ2-5 | TRBV5-1 | TRBD2 | TGCGCCAGCAGCGCTGGGACTAGCGGGCCTGGGCGGGAGACCCAGTACTTC | CASSAGTSGPGRETQYF
14 | NA | TRBJ1-6 | TRBV5-5 | TRBD1 | TGTGCCAGCAGCCCTGGGACAGTTAATTCACCCCTCCACTTT | CASSPGTVNSPLHF
12 | few | TRBJ1-5 | TRBV2 | NA | TGTGCCAGCAGTGAAGGGTTTCAGCCCCAGCATTTT | CASSEGFQPQHF
15 | few | TRBJ1-1 | TRBV5-1 | NA | TGCGCCAGCAGCTTATACCTTAGAAAGCACACTGAAGCTTTCTTT | CASSLYLRKHTEAFF
14 | few | TRBJ1-2 | TRBV5-1 | NA | TGCGCCAGCAGCTTGCTGGGGGAAGTTTGGGGCTACACCTTC | CASSLLGEVWGYTF
17 | NA | TRBJ2-5 | TRBV18 | TRBD2 | TGTGCCAGCTCACCTCTTCGGACTAGCGGGGTTCAAGAGACCCAGTACTTC | CASSPLRTSGVQETQYF
15 | NA | TRBJ2-1 | TRBV7-2 | NA | TGTGCCAGCAGCTTAGACGCCCATCGGGGTAATGAGCAGTTCTTC | CASSLDAHRGNEQFF
18 | few | TRBJ2-6 | TRBV9 | TRBD1 | TGTGCCAGCAGCCTCCCCCGGGACAGAGACTCTGGGGCCAACGTCCTGACTTTC | CASSLPRDRDSGANVLTF
15 | NA | TRBJ2-2 | TRBV5-1 | TRBD1 | TGCGCCAGCAGCTTAACAGGGGATACAGACGGGGAGCTGTTTTTT | CASSLTGDTDGELFF
15 | few | TRBJ2-3 | TRBV4-1 | TRBD1 | TGCGCCAGCAGCCAAACAGGGGGCGGCACAGATACGCAGTATTTT | CASSQTGGGTDTQYF
13 | few | TRBJ2-7 | TRBV5-8 | NA | TGTGCCAGCAGCCGGGGGCGGACCTACGAGCAGTACTTC | CASSRGRTYEQYF
14 | few | TRBJ1-4 | TRBV9 | NA | TGTGCCAGCAGCGTCGCTGGGAAAAATGAAAAACTGTTTTTT | CASSVAGKNEKLFF
14 | NA | TRBJ2-2 | TRBV19 | NA | TGTGCCAGTAGTATCTCAGATTACACCGGGGAGCTGTTTTTT | CASSISDYTGELFF
16 | few | TRBJ2-1 | TRBV9 | TRBD1 | TGTGCCAGCAGCGTAGACTCGGGGACAGGTCTCGGTGAGCAGTTCTTC | CASSVDSGTGLGEQFF
17 | few | TRBJ1-6 | TRBV28 | NA | TGTGCCAGCAGTTTACCCCCAGGGGAGGGCAATAATTCACCCCTCCACTTT | CASSLPPGEGNNSPLHF
15 | NA | TRBJ1-1 | TRBV18 | NA | TGTGCCAGCTCACTCACTCACCAGGGAGGCGCTGAAGCTTTCTTT | CASSLTHQGGAEAFF
15 | few | TRBJ2-1 | TRBV25-1 | TRBD2 | TGTGCCAGCAGTGACTCTAGCGGGATAGGTAATGAGCAGTTCTTC | CASSDSSGIGNEQFF
13 | few | TRBJ2-5 | TRBV2 | NA | TGTGCCACCCTCCGGGACTCTCAAGAGACCCAGTACTTC | CATLRDSQETQYF
13 | few | TRBJ1-5 | TRBV29-1 | NA | TGCAGCGTTTTAGAGGAGAGCAATCAGCCCCAGCATTTT | CSVLEESNQPQHF
14 | many | TRBJ2-5 | TRBV7-9 | TRBD2 | TGTGCCAGCAGCTTACCTAGCGGGGCCGAGACCCAGTACTTC | CASSLPSGAETQYF
15 | few | TRBJ1-3 | TRBV7-9 | TRBD1 | TGTGCCAGCAGCTCGGGACAGCTCTCTGGAAACACCATATATTTT | CASSSGQLSGNTIYF
16 | NA | TRBJ1-3 | TRBV9 | NA | TGTGCCAGCAGCGCCGGGACGGGGATCTCTGGAAACACCATATATTTT | CASSAGTGISGNTIYF
16 | many | TRBJ2-5 | TRBV4-2 | TRBD2 | TGTGCCAGCAGCCAAGCCTCGGCGGGAGGGAAGGAGACCCAGTACTTC | CASSQASAGGKETQYF
14 | few | TRBJ1-2 | TRBV5-1 | NA | TGCGCCAGCAGCCAATTCAGTCATGAGGATGGCTACACCTTC | CASSQFSHEDGYTF
16 | many | TRBJ1-1 | TRBV18 | NA | TGTGCCAGCTCACTTGGGGGAAGGGGCCGGAACACTGAAGCTTTCTTT | CASSLGGRGRNTEAFF
14 | few | TRBJ2-7 | TRBV25-1 | TRBD1 | TGTGCCAGCAGCCGGGACAGGGGGCTAAACGAGCAGTACTTC | CASSRDRGLNEQYF
13 | NA | TRBJ1-2 | TRBV6-6 | NA | TGTGCCAGCAGTTACACGGATTTGCGCGGCTACACCTTC | CASSYTDLRGYTF
14 | few | TRBJ2-3 | TRBV19 | NA | TGTGCCAGTAGTAGGCAGGGGACGACAGATACGCAGTATTTT | CASSRQGTTDTQYF
15 | NA | TRBJ2-1 | TRBV6-5 | TRBD2 | TGTGCCAGCAGCCGATCCGGACTAGCGGGCAATGAGCAGTTCTTC | CASSRSGLAGNEQFF
11 | NA | TRBJ2-3 | TRBV7-3 | NA | TGTGCCAGCAGCGCGGGGGATACGCAGTATTTT | CASSAGDTQYF